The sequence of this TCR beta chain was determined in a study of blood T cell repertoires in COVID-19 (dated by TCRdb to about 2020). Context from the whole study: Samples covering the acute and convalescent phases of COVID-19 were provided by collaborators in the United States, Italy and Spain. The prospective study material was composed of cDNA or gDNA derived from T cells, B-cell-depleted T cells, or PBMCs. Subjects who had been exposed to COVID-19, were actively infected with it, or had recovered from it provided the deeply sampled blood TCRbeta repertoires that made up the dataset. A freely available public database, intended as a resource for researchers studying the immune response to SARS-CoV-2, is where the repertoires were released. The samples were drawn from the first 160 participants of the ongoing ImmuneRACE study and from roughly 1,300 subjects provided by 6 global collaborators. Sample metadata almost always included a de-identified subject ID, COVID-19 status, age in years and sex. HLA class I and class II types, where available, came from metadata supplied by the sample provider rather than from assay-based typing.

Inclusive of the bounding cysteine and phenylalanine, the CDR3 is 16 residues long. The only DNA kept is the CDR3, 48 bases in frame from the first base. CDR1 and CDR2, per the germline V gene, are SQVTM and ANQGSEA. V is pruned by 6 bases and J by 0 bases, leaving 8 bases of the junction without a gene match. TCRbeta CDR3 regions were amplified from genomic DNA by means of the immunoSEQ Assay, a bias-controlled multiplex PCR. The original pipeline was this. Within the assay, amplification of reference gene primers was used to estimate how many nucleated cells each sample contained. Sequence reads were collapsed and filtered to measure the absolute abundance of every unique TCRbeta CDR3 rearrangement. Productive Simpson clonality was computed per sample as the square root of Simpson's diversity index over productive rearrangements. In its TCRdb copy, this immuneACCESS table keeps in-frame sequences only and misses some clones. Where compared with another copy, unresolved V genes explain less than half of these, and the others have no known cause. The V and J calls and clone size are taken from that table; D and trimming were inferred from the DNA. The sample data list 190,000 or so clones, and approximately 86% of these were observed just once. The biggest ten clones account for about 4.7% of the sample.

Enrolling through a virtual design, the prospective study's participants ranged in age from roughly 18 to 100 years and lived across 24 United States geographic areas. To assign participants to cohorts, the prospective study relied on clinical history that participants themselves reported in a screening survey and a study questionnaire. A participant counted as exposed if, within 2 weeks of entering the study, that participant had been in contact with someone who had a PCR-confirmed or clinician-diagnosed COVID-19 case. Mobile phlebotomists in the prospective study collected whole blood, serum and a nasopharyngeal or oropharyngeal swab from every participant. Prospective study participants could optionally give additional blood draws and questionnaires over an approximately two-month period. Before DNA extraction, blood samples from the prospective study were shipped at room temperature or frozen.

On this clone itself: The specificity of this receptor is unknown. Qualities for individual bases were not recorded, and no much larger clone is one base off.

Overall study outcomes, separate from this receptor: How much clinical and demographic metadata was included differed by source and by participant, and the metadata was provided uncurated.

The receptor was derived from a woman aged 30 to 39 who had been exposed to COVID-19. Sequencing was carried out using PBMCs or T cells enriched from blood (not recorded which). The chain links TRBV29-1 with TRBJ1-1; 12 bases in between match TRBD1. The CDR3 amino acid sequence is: CSVVRDRGRMNTEAFF. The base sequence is TGCAGCGTCGTCCGGGACAGGGGGCGAATGAACACTGAAGCTTTCTTT.